The 10 T cell receptor beta chains reported below all come from one sample, sequenced in a study of T cell repertoires in cytomegalovirus infection (dated by TCRdb to between 2019 and 2020). The instrument given in TCRdb is Illumina HiSeq 1500. Using fastp at Q25 and MiXCR, TCRdb reprocessed the public reads and kept productive beta chains. For every CDR3 protein sequence, its rows merge into one entry that carries the most common genes and DNA. The sample data list roughly 180,000 distinct CDR3 sequences, and 20% to 25% of these were observed just once. Together, the top ten hold about 25% of the sample. The treatment or condition label, as the study defines it: in vitro stimulation with specific CMV peptide epitopes to enrich CMV-specific T cells. No cognate antigen is known for these TCRs. The sample in question was CD8+ T cells from cultured PBMCs, obtained from culture after CMV antigen stimulation. These receptors all stem from a human donor in good health (CMV status not recorded). Some clones in this sample may be carry-over from other donors' samples.

This clonotype has more than one count but fewer than ten. The chain employs TRBV14 and TRBJ2-7, with a tentative D call TRBD2 (5 bases). The CDR3 spans 13 residues. Trimming left V 4 bases short and J 5 bases short, with 12 bases between. CDR1 and CDR2 (germline): SGHDN, FVKESK. The CDR3 sequence is CASSPRGLHEQYF. CDR3 DNA sequence: TGTGCCAGCAGCCCGCGAGGGCTGCACGAGCAGTACTTC.

This clonotype was found a few times. The chain uses TRBV7-2 and TRBJ1-5; no definite D call. The germline V and J ends were trimmed by 8 bases and 5 bases, with 16 bases remaining between them. This CDR3 comprises 14 residues. CDR1 is SGHTA, CDR2 FQGNSA, per germline. Here the CDR3 DNA reads TGTGCCAGCTCCCCCTTCAGCGGGGATCAGCCCCAGCATTTT. Residues: CASSPFSGDQPQHF.

This clonotype showed up just once. This chain connects TRBV4-3 to TRBJ1-5; D is undetermined. Per the germline V gene, CDR1 is LGHNA and CDR2 is YSLEER. CDR3 length: 16 amino acids. V was shortened by 0 bases and J by 7 bases, with 16 bases between the two germline ends. The CDR3 DNA is TGCGCCAGCAGCCAAGATTGGCCAGGCCCCCGCCAGCCCCAGCATTTT. Protein sequence: CASSQDWPGPRQPQHF.

The CDR3 DNA reads TGTGCCAGCAGTTGGCGGGACAGGGGGAAAACTGAAGCTTTCTTT. Residues: CASSWRDRGKTEAFF. The chain uses TRBV6-5 and TRBJ1-1; 11 nucleotides line up with TRBD1. Germline V gene data show CDR1 as MNHEY and CDR2 as SVGAGI. Trimming removed 4 bases from V and 5 bases from J; junction bases left unmatched: 6. The length of the CDR3 is 15 residues.

The chain is built from TRBV28 and TRBJ2-7; either TRBD1 or TRBD2 may supply D (5 bases each). Germline lookup yields CDR1 MDHEN and CDR2 SYDVKM. V lost 9 bases and J lost 1, with 16 bases in between. The CDR3 loop spans 14 amino acids. CDR3 protein: CARLKGDASYEQYF. The CDR3 DNA sequence: TGTGCCAGACTGAAAGGGGACGCTTCCTACGAGCAGTACTTC.

This clonotype was seen only a few times. The V and J genes are TRBV7-2 and TRBJ2-3, with TRBD2 matching 7 bases. The V and J ends lost 5 bases and 5 bases, in that order; junction bases with no gene match: 16. Germline V lookup: CDR1 SGHTA, CDR2 FQGNSA. The CDR3 loop spans 17 amino acids. Here the CDR3 DNA reads TGTGCCAGCAGCGATACGGGCGGGGGACCTTTAAAAGATACGCAGTATTTT. This gives the protein CASSDTGGGPLKDTQYF.

The gene calls are TRBV7-8 and TRBJ2-2; 7 bases align to TRBD1. J was trimmed by 1 base and V by 10 bases; bases with no gene match: 9. The CDR3 runs 15 residues. CDR1 and CDR2 from the germline V gene are SGHVS and FQNEAQ. The DNA of the CDR3 is TGTGCCACCACGGGGCAGGGGGAGAACACCGGGGAGCTGTTTTTT. Translating it yields CATTGQGENTGELFF.

The chain combines TRBV28 with TRBJ1-2, with D perhaps matching TRBD1 (5 bases). The CDR3 spans 19 residues. Germline V CDR1 and CDR2: MDHEN, SYDVKM. The V and J ends lost 6 bases and 0 bases respectively, with 26 bases between them. CDR3 protein: CASRSLEGQGGAPNYGYTF. CDR3 bases: TGTGCCAGCAGATCGTTGGAAGGGCAGGGAGGGGCCCCTAACTATGGCTACACCTTC.

The chain employs TRBV7-2 and TRBJ2-5; D perhaps matches TRBD2 (7 bases). The germline V and J ends were trimmed by 2 bases and 0 bases, with 13 bases remaining between them. The CDR3 contains 16 residues. Germline CDR1 SGHTA, CDR2 FQGNSA. In nucleotides, the CDR3 is TGTGCCAGCAGCTTATTTCGGGGGGCGTACCAAGAGACCCAGTACTTC. Its protein is CASSLFRGAYQETQYF.

The chain couples TRBV7-2 to TRBJ2-1; 7 bases agree with TRBD1. Germline assignment: CDR1 SGHTA and CDR2 FQGNSA. The CDR3 has 15 residues. Trimming took 1 base from V and 4 from J; bases not matched to a gene: 4. CDR3 DNA: TGTGCCAGCAGCTTAGGACAGGGCAAGTACAATGAGCAGTTCTTC. Its protein product is CASSLGQGKYNEQFF.